This T cell receptor beta chain emerged from a study of cytomegalovirus exposure and HLA in healthy donors. Study-wide background: The 120 validation repertoires used the same platform as the 550 to 800 first-cohort repertoires (as reported by a later analysis). General study findings and limits: While the bulk of TCR sequences proved rare, some public TCRs turned up in many donors.

Concerning this clone: The antigen remains unidentified.

Deletions cut 1 base from V and 3 bases from J, with 16 bases between. The CDR3 is made up of 16 amino acids. Germline lookup yields CDR1 SGHDT and CDR2 YYEEEE. Here immunoSEQ multiplex PCR was the method, and the copy in TCRdb shows in-frame clones only, minus some. The table shows more than 200,000 clones, with more than 85% occurring only once. The rearrangement links TRBV5-6 to TRBJ1-2; D perhaps matches TRBD1 (6 bases). This clonotype was obtained from a young man in good health and CMV-seropositive. What was sequenced was PBMCs. CDR3 in amino acids: CASSLRDWGGDYGYTF. Here the CDR3 DNA reads TGTGCCAGCAGCTTGAGAGATTGGGGGGGCGACTATGGCTACACCTTC.